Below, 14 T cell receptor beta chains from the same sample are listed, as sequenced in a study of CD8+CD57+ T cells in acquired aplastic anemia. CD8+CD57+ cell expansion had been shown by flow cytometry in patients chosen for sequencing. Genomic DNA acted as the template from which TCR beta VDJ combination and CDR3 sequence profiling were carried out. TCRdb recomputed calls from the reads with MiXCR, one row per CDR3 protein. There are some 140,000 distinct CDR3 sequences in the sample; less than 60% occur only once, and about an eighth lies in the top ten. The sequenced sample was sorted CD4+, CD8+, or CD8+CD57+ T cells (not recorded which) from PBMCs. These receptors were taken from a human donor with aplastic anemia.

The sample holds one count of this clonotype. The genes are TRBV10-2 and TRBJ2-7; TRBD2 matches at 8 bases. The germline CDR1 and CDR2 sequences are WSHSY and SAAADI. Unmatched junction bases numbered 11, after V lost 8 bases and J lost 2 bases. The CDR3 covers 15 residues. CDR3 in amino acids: CASLPTERGTYEQYF. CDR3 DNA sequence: TGCGCCAGCCTTCCAACGGAGCGGGGGACCTACGAGCAGTACTTC.

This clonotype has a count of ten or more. CDR3 protein: CASSLGEGMNTEAFF. For the CDR3, the DNA is TGTGCCAGCAGCTTAGGGGAGGGAATGAACACTGAAGCTTTCTTT. The V call is TRBV7-9, the J call TRBJ1-1, with unresolved D. V lost 1 base to trimming and J lost 0 bases, with 9 bases between them. Germline assignment: CDR1 SEHNR and CDR2 FQNEAQ (reference sequence). The CDR3 extends over 15 amino acids.

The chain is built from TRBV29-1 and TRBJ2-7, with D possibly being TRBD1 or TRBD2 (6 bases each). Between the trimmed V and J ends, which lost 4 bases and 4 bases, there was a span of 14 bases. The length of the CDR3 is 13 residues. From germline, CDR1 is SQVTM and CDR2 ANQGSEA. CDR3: CSVGGARIYEQYF. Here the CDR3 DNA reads TGCAGCGTTGGGGGGGCTCGAATTTACGAGCAGTACTTC.

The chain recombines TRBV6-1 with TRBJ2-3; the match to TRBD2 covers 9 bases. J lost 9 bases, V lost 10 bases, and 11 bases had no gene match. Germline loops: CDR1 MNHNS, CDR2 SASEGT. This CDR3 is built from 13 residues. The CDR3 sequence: CATAGGGTLTQYF. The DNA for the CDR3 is TGTGCCACCGCGGGGGGGGGCACTCTCACGCAGTATTTT.

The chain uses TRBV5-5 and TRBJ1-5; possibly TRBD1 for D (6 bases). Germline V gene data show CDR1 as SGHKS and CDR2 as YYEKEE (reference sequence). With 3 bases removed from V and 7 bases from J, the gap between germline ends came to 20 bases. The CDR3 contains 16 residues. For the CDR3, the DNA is TGTGCCAGCAGCTGGCTTCCCCAGGAGGGGGAGCAGCCCCAGCATTTT. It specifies CASSWLPQEGEQPQHF. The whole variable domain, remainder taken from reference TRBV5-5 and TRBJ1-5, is DAGVTQSPTHLIKTRGQQVTLRCSPISGHKSVSWYQQVLGQGPQFIFQYYEKEERGRGNFPDRFSARQFPNYSSELNVNALLLGDSALYLCASSWLPQEGEQPQHFGDGTRLSIL.

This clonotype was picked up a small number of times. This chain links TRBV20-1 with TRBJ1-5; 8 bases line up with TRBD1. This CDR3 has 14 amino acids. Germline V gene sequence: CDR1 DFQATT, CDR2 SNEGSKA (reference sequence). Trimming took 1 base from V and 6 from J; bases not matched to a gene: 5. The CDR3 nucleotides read TGCAGTGCTAGAGTTGCTACAGGGGGTCAGCCCCAGCATTTT. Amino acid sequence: CSARVATGGQPQHF.

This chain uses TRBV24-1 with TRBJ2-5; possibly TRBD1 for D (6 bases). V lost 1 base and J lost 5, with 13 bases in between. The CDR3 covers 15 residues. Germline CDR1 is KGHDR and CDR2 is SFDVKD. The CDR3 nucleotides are TGTGCCACCAGTGATTTTAAGGGACACTTCGAGACCCAGTACTTC. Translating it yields CATSDFKGHFETQYF.

In DNA, the CDR3 is TGTGCCAGCAGCTCGCTAGGGCCGCAAGAGACCCAGTACTTC. Translating gives CASSSLGPQETQYF. The chain is built from TRBV7-3 and TRBJ2-5; no clear D gene. This CDR3 spans 14 amino acids. V shed 4 bases and J shed 2 bases, with 11 bases lying between them. Germline CDR1 is SGHTA and CDR2 is FQGTGA.

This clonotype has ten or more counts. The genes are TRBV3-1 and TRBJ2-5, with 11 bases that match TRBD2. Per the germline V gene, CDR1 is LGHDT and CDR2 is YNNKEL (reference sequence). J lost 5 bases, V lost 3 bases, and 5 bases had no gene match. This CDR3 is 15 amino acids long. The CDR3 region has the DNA TGTGCCAGCAGCCAGACTAGCGGGGTTGGTGAGACCCAGTACTTC. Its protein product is CASSQTSGVGETQYF.

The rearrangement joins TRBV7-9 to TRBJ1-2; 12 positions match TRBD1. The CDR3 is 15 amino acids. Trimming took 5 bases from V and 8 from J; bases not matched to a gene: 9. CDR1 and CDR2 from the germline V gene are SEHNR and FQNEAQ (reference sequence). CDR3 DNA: TGTGCCAGCAGCCCGCGGGGACAGGGGGCGGAGGGCTACACCTTC. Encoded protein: CASSPRGQGAEGYTF.

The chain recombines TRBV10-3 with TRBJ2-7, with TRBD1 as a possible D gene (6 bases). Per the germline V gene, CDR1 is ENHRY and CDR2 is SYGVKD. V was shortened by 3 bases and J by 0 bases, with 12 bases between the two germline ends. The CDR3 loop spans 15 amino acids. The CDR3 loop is CAISDQLDSSYEQYF. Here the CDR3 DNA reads TGTGCCATCAGTGACCAACTGGACAGCTCCTACGAGCAGTACTTC.

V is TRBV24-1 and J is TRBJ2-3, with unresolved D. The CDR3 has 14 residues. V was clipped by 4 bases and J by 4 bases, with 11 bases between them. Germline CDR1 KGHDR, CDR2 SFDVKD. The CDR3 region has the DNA TGTGCCACCAGTGAGGGGATACGGCCAGATACGCAGTATTTT. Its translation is CATSEGIRPDTQYF.

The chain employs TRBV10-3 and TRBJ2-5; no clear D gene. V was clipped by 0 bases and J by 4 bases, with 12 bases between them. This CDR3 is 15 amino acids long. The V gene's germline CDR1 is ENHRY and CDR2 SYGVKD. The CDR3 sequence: CAISESTLGIETQYF. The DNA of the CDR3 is TGTGCCATCAGTGAGTCGACTTTGGGGATAGAGACCCAGTACTTC.

The CDR3 loop reads CASSLRQGRSPLHF. CDR3 in DNA: TGTGCCAGCAGCTTGAGACAGGGACGTTCACCCCTCCACTTT. The chain uses TRBV5-5 and TRBJ1-6; 7 positions agree with TRBD1. This CDR3 has 14 amino acids. Germline V gene lookup returns CDR1 SGHKS and CDR2 YYEKEE (reference sequence). Unmatched junction bases numbered 4, after V lost 1 base and J lost 9 bases.